This TCR beta chain came from a study of shared clonotypes between healthy human individuals. As to this clone: The missing conserved phenylalanine or tryptophan at the end of this CDR3 makes a read error likely.

V lost 3 bases and J lost 10; bases outside the gene matches: 7. CDR3 size: 14 residues. Looked up from germline, CDR1 is SNHLY and CDR2 is FYNNEI. Naive CD8 isolation took CD45RO-negative cells positively selected for CCR7 and excluded terminally differentiated effector memory CD45RA+ cells. The test was conducted at deep level. Data came from immunoSEQ multiplex PCR; TCRdb stores just in-frame clones and leaves some out. This table has millions of clones, about 95% appearing once. The sequenced material came from naive CD8+ T cells sorted from blood. This receptor was identified in a man aged 18 to 30 in good health. The V and J genes are TRBV2 and TRBJ1-5; 9 nucleotides line up with TRBD1. CDR3 coding DNA: TGTGCCAGCAGTGACGTCGGGACAGGGTCACCCCAGCATCTT. Its protein is CASSDVGTGSPQHL.